This TCR beta chain came from a study of blood T cells in healthy people across ages. Next came a second PCR, run for about 6 to 12 cycles, which used a sample-barcoded 5' primer along with a J-beta primer mix. TCRdb re-analysed the 5' RACE reads in MiXCR, keeping a single row per CDR3 protein. There are around 780,000 distinct CDR3 sequences in the sample; approximately 60% occur only once, and around 25% lies in the top ten. Germline V gene sequence: CDR1 MNHEY, CDR2 SVGEGT. V dropped 3 bases and J dropped 7; count of bases not matched to a gene: 15. This CDR3 is built from 16 residues. There are a few counts of this clonotype. Caucasian, healthy and from Russia, the donors were aged between about 6 and 90.

The V call is TRBV6-2 or TRBV6-3, the J call TRBJ2-7; 7 bases align to TRBD1. The origin of this receptor is a man between 35 and 55 years old in good health. The sequenced sample was blood. This CDR3 reads CASSYFTGTVREEQYF. The CDR3 nucleotides read TGTGCCAGCAGTTATTTTACCGGGACAGTGAGGGAAGAGCAGTACTTC.